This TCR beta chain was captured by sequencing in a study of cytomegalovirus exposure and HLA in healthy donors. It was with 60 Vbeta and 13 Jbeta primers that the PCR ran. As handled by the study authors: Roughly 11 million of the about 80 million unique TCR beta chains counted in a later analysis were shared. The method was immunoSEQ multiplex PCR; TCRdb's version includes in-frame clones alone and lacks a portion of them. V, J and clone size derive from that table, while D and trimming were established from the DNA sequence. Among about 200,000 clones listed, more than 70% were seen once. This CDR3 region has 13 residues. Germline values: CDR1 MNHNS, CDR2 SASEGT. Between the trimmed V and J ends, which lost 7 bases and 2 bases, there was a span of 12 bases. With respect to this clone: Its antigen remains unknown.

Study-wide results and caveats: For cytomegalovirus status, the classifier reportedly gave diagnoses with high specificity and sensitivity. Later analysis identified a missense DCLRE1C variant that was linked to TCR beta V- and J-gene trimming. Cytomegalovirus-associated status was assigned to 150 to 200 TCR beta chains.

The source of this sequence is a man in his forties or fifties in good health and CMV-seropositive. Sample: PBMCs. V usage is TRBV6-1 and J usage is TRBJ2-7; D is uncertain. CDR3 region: CASMRNEAYEQYF. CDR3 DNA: TGTGCCAGCATGCGGAACGAAGCCTACGAGCAGTACTTC.